This T cell receptor beta chain was profiled in a study of blood T cell repertoires in COVID-19. Study background: From T cells, B-cell-depleted T cells, or PBMCs came the material, which was cDNA or gDNA.

Germline-derived CDR1 and CDR2 are SGHRS and YFSETQ. The CDR3 length is 14 residues. V lost 2 bases and J 6 bases, leaving 15 bases between the germline ends. Profiling relied on immunoSEQ multiplex PCR, and the TCRdb table lists in-frame clones only, not all of them. The table records more than 60,000 clones, around 90% of them present only once. Sequenced sample: peripheral blood. The chain uses TRBV5-1 and TRBJ2-7; weak D call: TRBD2 (7 bases). The TCR was taken from a human donor in a cohort sampled during active COVID-19. In DNA form, the CDR3 reads TGCGCCAGCAGCTTAGGTGGGGGGGCGCCCGAGCAGTACTTC. Translated, it gives CASSLGGGAPEQYF.